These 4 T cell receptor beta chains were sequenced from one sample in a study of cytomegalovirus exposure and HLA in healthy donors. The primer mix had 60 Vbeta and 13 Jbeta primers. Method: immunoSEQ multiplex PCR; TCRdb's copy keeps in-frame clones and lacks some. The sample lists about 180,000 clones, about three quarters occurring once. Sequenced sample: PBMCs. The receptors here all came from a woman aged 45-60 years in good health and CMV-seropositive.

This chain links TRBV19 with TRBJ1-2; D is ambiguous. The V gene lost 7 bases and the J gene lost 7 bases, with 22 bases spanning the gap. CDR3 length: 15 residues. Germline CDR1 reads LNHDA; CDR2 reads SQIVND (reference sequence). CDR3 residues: CASMSVDGPAGGYTF. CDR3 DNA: TGTGCCAGTATGAGTGTGGACGGACCCGCGGGTGGCTACACCTTC.

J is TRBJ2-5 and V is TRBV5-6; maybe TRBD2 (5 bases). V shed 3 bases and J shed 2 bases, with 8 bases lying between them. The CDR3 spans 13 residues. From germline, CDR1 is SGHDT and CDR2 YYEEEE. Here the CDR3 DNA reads TGTGCCAGCAGCTACGACTATCAAGAGACCCAGTACTTC. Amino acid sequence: CASSYDYQETQYF.

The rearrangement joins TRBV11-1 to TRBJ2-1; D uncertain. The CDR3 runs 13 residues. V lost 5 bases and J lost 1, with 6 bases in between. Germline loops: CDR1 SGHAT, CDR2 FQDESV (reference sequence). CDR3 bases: TGTGCCAGCAGCCTCGGGTCCTACAATGAGCAGTTCTTC. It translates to CASSLGSYNEQFF.

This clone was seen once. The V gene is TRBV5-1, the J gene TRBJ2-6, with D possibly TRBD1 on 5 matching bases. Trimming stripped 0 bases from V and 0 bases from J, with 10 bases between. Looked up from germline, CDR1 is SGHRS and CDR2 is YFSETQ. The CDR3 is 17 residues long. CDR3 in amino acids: CASSLGRAPSGANVLTF. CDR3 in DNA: TGCGCCAGCAGCTTGGGCAGGGCCCCCTCTGGGGCCAACGTCCTGACTTTC.